This T cell receptor (beta chain) comes out of a study of T cells in women clearing cervical HPV infection. Findings and caveats of the study: A classifier using richness and V gene abundances reached an AUC of over 0.75. CIN3+ cases had significantly higher TCR repertoire richness than controls, but evenness did not differ.

The CDR3 has 18 residues. Germline V gene lookup returns CDR1 KGHSH and CDR2 LQKENI. Measured with immunoSEQ multiplex PCR; TCRdb has only the in-frame clones, and not every one. Its clone listing holds under 50,000 clones. Turning to this clone: The antigen remains undetermined. The read halts 3 residues ahead of the CDR3 end, with the missing end drawn from the germline J gene.

Material for sequencing was blood buffy coat. The source is a woman aged 18 to 75 with a cervical HPV16 infection that either progressed to CIN3+ or cleared (not recorded which). The chain employs TRBV18 and TRBJ1-2; TRBD1 agrees at 9 bases. CDR3 protein: CASSPSILRDRVSYDYTF. The DNA read from the CDR3 is TGTGCCAGCTCACCAAGCATTCTCCGGGACAGGGTCTCCTACGAC.